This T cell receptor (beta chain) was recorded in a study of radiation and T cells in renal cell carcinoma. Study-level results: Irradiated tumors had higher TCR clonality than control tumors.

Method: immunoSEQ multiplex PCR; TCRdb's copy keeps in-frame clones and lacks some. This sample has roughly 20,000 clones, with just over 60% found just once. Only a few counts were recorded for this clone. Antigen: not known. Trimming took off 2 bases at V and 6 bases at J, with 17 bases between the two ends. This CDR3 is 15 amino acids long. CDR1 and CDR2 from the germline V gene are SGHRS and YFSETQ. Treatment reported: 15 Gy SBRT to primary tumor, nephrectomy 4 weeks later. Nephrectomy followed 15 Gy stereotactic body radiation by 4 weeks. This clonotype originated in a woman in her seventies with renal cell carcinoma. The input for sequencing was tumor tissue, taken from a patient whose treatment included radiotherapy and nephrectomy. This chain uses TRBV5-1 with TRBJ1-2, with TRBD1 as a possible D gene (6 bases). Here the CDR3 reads CASSLIQGGHHGYTF. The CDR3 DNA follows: TGCGCCAGCAGCTTAATACAGGGAGGACACCATGGCTACACCTTC.